These T cell receptor beta chains were read from a single sample in a study of blood T cell repertoires in COVID-19. Profiling relied on immunoSEQ multiplex PCR, and the TCRdb table lists in-frame clones only, not all of them. This table holds approximately 240,000 clones, roughly nine tenths found once. Sequenced material: PBMCs or T cells enriched from blood (not recorded which). These receptors were obtained from a woman between 50 and 59 years old in a cohort exposed to, infected with or recovered from COVID-19 (not recorded which). CDR3s include the opening cysteine and the closing phenylalanine or tryptophan. A D gene is named only where the DNA matches it firmly. For some rows the clone size is stated as once, few or many, or as a class when expanded; others skip it.

TRBJ2-5 - TRBV11-2 - TGTGCCAGCAGCCGAGAGGGAGAGACCCAGTACTTC CASSREGETQYF
TRBJ2-5 few TRBV6-5 TRBD1 TGTGCCAGCAGTTACCTGGACAGGGTTGGAGAGACCCAGTACTTC CASSYLDRVGETQYF
TRBJ1-2 - TRBV6-5 - TGTGCCAGCAGAAAGGGGGTGGTGGACTATGGCTACACCTTC CASRKGVVDYGYTF
TRBJ1-1 - TRBV3-1/TRBV3-2 - TGTGCCAGCAGCCCATTTCACAGGGATTTGAAAGGTGCTTTCTTT CASSPFHRDLKGAFF
TRBJ2-7 - TRBV7-2 - TGTGCCAGCAGCTTAGTGCCGGGGGTCTCCTACGAGCAGTACTTC CASSLVPGVSYEQYF
TRBJ2-5 - TRBV28 - TGTGCCAGCAGTTCAGGGATCGAGACCCAGTACTTC CASSSGIETQYF
TRBJ2-2 few TRBV5-4 - TGTGCCAGCAGCTTGGAAGGGGTCGGGGAGCTGTTTTTT CASSLEGVGELFF
TRBJ1-1 - TRBV13 - TGTGCCAGCAGCTTAGGAGGGGCTGGGAACACTGAAGCTTTCTTT CASSLGGAGNTEAFF
TRBJ1-1 - TRBV7-8 - TGTGCCAGCAGCTTATTCGGCTCAGGGGCAACTGAAGCTTTCTTT CASSLFGSGATEAFF
TRBJ2-3 - TRBV7-8 - TGTGCCAGCAGCCCCCAGATTAAAGATACGCAGTATTTT CASSPQIKDTQYF